This entry is about one T cell receptor (beta chain). Its specificity is not known. The sample originates from a study of shared clonotypes between healthy human individuals. The CDR3 spans 16 residues. The ends were cut back, 3 bases at V and 4 bases at J, with 16 bases in the middle. Germline-derived CDR1 and CDR2 are SNHLY and FYNNEI. The split of CD4+ cells yielded CD45RA+ naive and CD45RA-negative memory subsets. Here immunoSEQ multiplex PCR was the method, and the copy in TCRdb shows in-frame clones only, minus some. The sample yields around 510,000 clones, 95% to 97% seen once. General study findings and limits: Memory subsets generally showed lower estimated richness than naive subsets.

This TCR was sampled from a woman under 40 in good health. The rearrangement joins TRBV2 to TRBJ1-5, with D maybe TRBD1 (5 bases). The sequenced sample was naive CD4+ T cells sorted from blood. Subset meaning: CD45RA+ positively selected. In nucleotides, the CDR3 is TGTGCCAGCAGTGATAAGGATTTGGGACCTAATCAGCCCCAGCATTTT. Translating gives CASSDKDLGPNQPQHF.